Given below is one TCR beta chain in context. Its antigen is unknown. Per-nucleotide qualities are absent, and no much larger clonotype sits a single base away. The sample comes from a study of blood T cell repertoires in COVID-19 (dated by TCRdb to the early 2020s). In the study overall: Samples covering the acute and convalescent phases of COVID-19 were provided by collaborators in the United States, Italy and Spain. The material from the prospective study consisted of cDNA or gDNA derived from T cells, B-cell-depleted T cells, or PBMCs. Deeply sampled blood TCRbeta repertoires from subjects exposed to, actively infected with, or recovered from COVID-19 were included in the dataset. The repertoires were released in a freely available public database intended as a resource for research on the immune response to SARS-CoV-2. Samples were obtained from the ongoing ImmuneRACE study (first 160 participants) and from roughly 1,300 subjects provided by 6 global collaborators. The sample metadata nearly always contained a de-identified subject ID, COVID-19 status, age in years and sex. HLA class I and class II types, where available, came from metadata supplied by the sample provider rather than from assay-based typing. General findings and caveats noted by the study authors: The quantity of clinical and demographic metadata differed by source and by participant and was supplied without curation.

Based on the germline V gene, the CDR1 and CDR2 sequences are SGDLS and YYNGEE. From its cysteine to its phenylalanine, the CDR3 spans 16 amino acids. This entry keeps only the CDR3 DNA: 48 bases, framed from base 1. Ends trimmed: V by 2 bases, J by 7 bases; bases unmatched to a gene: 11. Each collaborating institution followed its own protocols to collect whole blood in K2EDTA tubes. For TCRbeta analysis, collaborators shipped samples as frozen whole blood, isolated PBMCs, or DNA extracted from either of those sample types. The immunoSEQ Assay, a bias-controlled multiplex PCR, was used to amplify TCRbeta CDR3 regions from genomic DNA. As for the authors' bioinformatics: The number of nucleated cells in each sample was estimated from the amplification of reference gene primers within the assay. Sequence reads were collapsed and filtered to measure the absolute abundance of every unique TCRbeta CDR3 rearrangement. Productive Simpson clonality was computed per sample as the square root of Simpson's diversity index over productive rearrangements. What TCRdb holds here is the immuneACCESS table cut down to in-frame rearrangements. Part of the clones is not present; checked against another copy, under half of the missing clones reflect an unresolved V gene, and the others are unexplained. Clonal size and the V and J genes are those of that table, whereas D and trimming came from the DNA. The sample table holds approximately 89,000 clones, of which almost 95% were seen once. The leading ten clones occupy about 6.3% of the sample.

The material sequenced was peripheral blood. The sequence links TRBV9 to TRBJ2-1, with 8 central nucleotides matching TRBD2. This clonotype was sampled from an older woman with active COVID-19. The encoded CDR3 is CASSVAGGASMNEQFF. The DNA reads TGTGCCAGCAGCGTGGCCGGGGGGGCAAGTATGAATGAGCAGTTCTTC.